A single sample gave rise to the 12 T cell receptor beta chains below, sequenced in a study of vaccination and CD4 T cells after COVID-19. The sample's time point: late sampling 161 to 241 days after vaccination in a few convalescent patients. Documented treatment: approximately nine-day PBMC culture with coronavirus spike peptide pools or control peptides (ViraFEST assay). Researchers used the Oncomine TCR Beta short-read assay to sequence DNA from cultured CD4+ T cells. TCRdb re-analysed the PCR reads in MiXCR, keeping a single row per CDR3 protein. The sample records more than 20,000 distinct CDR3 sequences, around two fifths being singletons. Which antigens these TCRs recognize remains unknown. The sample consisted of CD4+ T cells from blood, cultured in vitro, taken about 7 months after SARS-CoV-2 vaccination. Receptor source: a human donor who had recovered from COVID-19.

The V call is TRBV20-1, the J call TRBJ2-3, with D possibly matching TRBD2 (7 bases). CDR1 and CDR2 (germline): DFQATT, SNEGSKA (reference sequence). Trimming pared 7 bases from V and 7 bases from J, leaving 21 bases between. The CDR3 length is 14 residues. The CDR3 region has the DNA TGCAGTGGGGGGGGCGGGAGTGATCGCAATACGCAGTATTTT. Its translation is CSGGGGSDRNTQYF.

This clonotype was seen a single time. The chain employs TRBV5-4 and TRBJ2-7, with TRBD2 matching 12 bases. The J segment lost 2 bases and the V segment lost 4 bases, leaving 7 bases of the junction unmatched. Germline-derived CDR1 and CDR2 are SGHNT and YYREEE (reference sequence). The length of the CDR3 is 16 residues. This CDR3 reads CASSPGLAGTAYEQYF. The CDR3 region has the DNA TGTGCCAGCAGCCCTGGACTAGCGGGAACCGCCTACGAGCAGTACTTC.

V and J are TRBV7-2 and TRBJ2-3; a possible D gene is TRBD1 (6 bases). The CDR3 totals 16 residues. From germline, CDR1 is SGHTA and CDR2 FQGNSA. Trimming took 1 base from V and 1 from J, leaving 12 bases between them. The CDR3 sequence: CASSLVGAGGTDTQYF. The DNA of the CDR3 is TGTGCCAGCAGCTTAGTTGGGGCAGGGGGCACAGATACGCAGTATTTT.

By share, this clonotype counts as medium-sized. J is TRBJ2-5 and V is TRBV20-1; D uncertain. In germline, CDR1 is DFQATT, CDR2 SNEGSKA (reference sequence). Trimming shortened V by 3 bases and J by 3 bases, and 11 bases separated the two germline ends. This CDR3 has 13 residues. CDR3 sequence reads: CSASGIIKETQYF. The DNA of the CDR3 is TGCAGTGCTAGTGGCATCATTAAAGAGACCCAGTACTTC.

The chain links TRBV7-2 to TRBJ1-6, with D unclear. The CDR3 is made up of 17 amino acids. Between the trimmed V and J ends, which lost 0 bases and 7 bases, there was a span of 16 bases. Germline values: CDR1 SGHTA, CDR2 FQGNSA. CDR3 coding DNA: TGTGCCAGCAGCTTAGCGGTCACCGCCAACCACAATTCACCCCTCCACTTT. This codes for CASSLAVTANHNSPLHF.

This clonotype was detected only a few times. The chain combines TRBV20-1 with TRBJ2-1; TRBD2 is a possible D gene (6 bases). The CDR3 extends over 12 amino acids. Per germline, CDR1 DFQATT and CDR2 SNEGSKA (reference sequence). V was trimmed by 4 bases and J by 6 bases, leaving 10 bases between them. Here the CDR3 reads CSATRRGNEQFF. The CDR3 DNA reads TGCAGTGCTACCCGGAGGGGCAATGAGCAGTTCTTC.

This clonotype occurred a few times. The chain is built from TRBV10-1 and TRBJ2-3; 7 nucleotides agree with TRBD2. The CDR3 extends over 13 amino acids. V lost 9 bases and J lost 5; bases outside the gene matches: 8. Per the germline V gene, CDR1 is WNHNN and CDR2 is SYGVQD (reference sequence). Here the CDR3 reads CARERDSRDTQYF. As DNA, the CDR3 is TGCGCCAGAGAGCGGGATTCTAGAGATACGCAGTATTTT.

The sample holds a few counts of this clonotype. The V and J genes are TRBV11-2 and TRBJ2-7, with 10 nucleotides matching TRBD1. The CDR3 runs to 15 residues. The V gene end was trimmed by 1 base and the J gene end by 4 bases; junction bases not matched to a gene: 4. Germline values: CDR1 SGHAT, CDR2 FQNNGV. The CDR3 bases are TGTGCCAGCAGCTTAGGAAGGACAGGGGGTTACGAGCAGTACTTC. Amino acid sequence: CASSLGRTGGYEQYF.

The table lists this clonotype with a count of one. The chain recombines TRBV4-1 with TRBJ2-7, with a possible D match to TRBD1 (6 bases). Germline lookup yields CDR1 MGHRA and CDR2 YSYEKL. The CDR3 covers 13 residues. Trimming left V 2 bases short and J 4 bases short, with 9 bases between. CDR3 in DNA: TGCGCCAGCAGCCAAAGAGGGGGTTACGAGCAGTACTTC. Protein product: CASSQRGGYEQYF.

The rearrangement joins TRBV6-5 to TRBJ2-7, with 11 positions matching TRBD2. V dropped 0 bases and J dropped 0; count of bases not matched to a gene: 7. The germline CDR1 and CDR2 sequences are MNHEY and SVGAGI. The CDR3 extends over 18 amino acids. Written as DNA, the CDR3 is TGTGCCAGCAGTTACTCGAGTGGGCTAGCGGGAGGCTCCTACGAGCAGTACTTC. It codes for CASSYSSGLAGGSYEQYF.

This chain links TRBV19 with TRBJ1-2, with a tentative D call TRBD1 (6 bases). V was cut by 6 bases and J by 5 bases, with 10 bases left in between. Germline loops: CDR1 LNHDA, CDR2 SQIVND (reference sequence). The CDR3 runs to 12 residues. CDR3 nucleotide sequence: TGTGCCAGTAGAAAAGGGGGTTATGGCTACACCTTC. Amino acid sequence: CASRKGGYGYTF.

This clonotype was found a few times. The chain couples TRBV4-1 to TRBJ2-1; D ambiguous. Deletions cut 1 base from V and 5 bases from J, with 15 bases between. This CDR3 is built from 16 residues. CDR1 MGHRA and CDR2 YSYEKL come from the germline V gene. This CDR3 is CASSQVVPALHNEQFF. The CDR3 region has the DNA TGCGCCAGCAGCCAAGTCGTTCCAGCGCTTCACAATGAGCAGTTCTTC.